Below, 16 T cell receptor beta chains from the same sample are listed, as sequenced in a study of PD-L1 blockade in urothelial cancer. Regarding time point: pretreatment peripheral blood. TCRdb's table, derived via immunoSEQ multiplex PCR, lists solely in-frame clones and lacks some. The sample records about 93,000 clones, 90% being singletons. The source material was PBMCs, sampled around atezolizumab (anti-PD-L1) treatment. Receptors were obtained from a man in his sixties with urothelial cancer.

The chain links TRBV10-3 to TRBJ1-2; the D is unclear. This CDR3 is built from 13 residues. Trimming took off 4 bases at V and 0 bases at J, with 6 bases between the two ends. Germline V CDR1 and CDR2: ENHRY, SYGVKD. The CDR3 region is CAISGGTNYGYTF. The DNA of the CDR3 is TGTGCCATCAGTGGAGGGACTAACTATGGCTACACCTTC.

The chain links TRBV11-2 to TRBJ1-4, with unresolved D. The length of the CDR3 is 14 residues. Germline V gene sequence: CDR1 SGHAT, CDR2 FQNNGV. The V gene lost 2 bases and the J gene lost 0 bases, with 4 bases spanning the gap. The CDR3 protein is CASSLFTTNEKLFF. The CDR3 bases are TGTGCCAGCAGCTTATTTACAACTAATGAAAAACTGTTTTTT.

The chain recombines TRBV7-2 with TRBJ1-5; D gene ambiguous. This CDR3 spans 15 amino acids. The V gene lost 4 bases and the J gene lost 4 bases, with 14 bases spanning the gap. CDR1 and CDR2 (germline): SGHTA, FQGNSA. CDR3 in amino acids: CASSSLAGGNQPQHF. In DNA, the CDR3 is TGTGCCAGCAGCTCCCTGGCAGGTGGGAATCAGCCCCAGCATTTT.

The chain joins TRBV2 to TRBJ1-2; tentative D call: TRBD1 (5 bases). V was shortened by 5 bases and J by 6 bases, with 13 bases between the two germline ends. Germline values: CDR1 SNHLY, CDR2 FYNNEI. The CDR3 is 13 residues long. As DNA, the CDR3 is TGTGCCAGCAGTCGGACGTCAGGGAATGGCTACACCTTC. Its translation is CASSRTSGNGYTF.

V usage is TRBV5-6 and J usage is TRBJ1-1, with TRBD1 identical over 7 bases. Germline V CDR1 and CDR2: SGHDT, YYEEEE. V trimming: 1 base; J trimming: 10 bases; junction bases outside the gene matches: 10. The CDR3 runs to 14 residues. The CDR3 loop is CASSLRGETGRAFF. In nucleotides, the CDR3 is TGTGCCAGCAGCTTGAGGGGCGAGACAGGGCGAGCTTTCTTT.

The genes are TRBV9 and TRBJ2-5; the D gene is possibly TRBD2 (7 bases). This CDR3 is built from 14 residues. Germline CDR1 SGDLS, CDR2 YYNGEE. V was clipped by 3 bases and J by 5 bases, with 14 bases between them. Here the CDR3 reads CASSAPGGRETQYF. The CDR3 region has the DNA TGTGCCAGCAGCGCCCCGGGGGGCCGGGAGACCCAGTACTTC.

On this clone itself: The junction differs from germline at one of its ends, possibly a read error. V is TRBV7-9 and J is TRBJ2-7; TRBD1 is a possible D gene (6 bases). The V gene's germline CDR1 is SEHNR and CDR2 FQNEAQ (reference sequence). CDR3 length equals 15 residues. CDR3 in amino acids: CASSLAEVRGGEQYF. The CDR3 bases are TGTGCCAGCAGCCTAGCAGAGGTGAGAGGGGGTGAGCAGTACTTC.

This clone was observed a few times. This chain joins TRBV7-2 and TRBJ1-6; D is unclear. The CDR3 is 15 amino acids. Looked up from germline, CDR1 is SGHTA and CDR2 is FQGNSA. V lost 5 bases and J lost 10, with 18 bases in between. The CDR3 spells CASSLEDLLVSPLHF. The CDR3 nucleotides are TGTGCCAGCAGCCTCGAGGATCTCCTGGTGTCACCCCTCCACTTT.

The chain recombines TRBV6-5 with TRBJ1-1; D is unresolved. Trimming removed 7 bases at V and 0 bases at J, with 15 bases between. Per the germline V gene, CDR1 is MNHEY and CDR2 is SVGAGI. This CDR3 contains 15 residues. The chain's CDR3 is CASKPGGPMNTEAFF. The DNA for the CDR3 is TGTGCCAGCAAGCCGGGAGGGCCGATGAACACTGAAGCTTTCTTT.

A single count supports this clone. This chain uses TRBV5-1 with TRBJ2-7, with D perhaps matching TRBD2 (5 bases). V was clipped by 8 bases and J by 2 bases, with 14 bases between them. The CDR3 is 13 residues long. Germline values: CDR1 SGHRS, CDR2 YFSETQ. The CDR3 loop is CASYNTGTYEQYF. The CDR3 bases are TGCGCCAGTTATAATACCGGGACCTACGAGCAGTACTTC.

The chain couples TRBV7-2 to TRBJ2-7, with D tentatively TRBD2 (6 bases). This CDR3 has 13 amino acids. With 5 bases removed from V and 7 bases from J, the gap between germline ends came to 15 bases. The germline gives CDR1 SGHTA, CDR2 FQGNSA. CDR3 protein: CASSPHQAGEQYF. CDR3 DNA sequence: TGTGCCAGCAGCCCTCACCAGGCGGGAGAGCAGTACTTC.

The chain employs TRBV19 and TRBJ1-1; possibly TRBD1 for D (6 bases). CDR3 length: 13 residues. V was trimmed by 6 bases and J by 3 bases, leaving 11 bases between them. Germline values: CDR1 LNHDA, CDR2 SQIVND (reference sequence). CDR3 sequence (DNA): TGTGCCAGTAGGGACAGAATCCACACTGAAGCTTTCTTT. It yields the protein CASRDRIHTEAFF.

The gene calls are TRBV5-6 and TRBJ2-1, with 11 bases lining up with TRBD2. V was clipped by 1 base and J by 3 bases; unmatched bases: 0. The germline gives CDR1 SGHDT, CDR2 YYEEEE. CDR3 length equals 15 residues. The CDR3 sequence: CASSLLAGGYNEQFF. As DNA, the CDR3 is TGTGCCAGCAGCTTGCTAGCGGGGGGCTACAATGAGCAGTTCTTC.

The V and J genes are TRBV10-3 and TRBJ1-4; D remains ambiguous. CDR1 and CDR2 from the germline V gene are ENHRY and SYGVKD. The CDR3 length is 14 residues. Between the trimmed V and J ends, which lost 4 bases and 2 bases, there was a span of 8 bases. The chain's CDR3 is CAISAGLTNEKLFF. In DNA form, the CDR3 reads TGTGCCATCAGTGCAGGCTTGACTAATGAAAAACTGTTTTTT.

CDR3 coding DNA: TGTGCCAGCAGCTTAGCTTGGGATTACAGGGGATCTGGAAACACCATATATTTT. Protein product: CASSLAWDYRGSGNTIYF. The chain carries TRBV7-6 and TRBJ1-3, with 7 bases lining up with TRBD1. CDR3 length: 18 residues. Germline CDR1 is SGHVS and CDR2 is FNYEAQ. V lost 0 bases and J lost 1; bases outside the gene matches: 9.

The chain uses TRBV4-3 and TRBJ2-1; maybe TRBD2 (6 bases). Germline loops: CDR1 LGHNA, CDR2 YSLEER. This CDR3 has 15 amino acids. With 0 bases removed from V and 5 bases from J, the gap between germline ends came to 11 bases. The CDR3 is CASSQDLGGNNEQFF. The CDR3 DNA reads TGCGCCAGCAGCCAAGATCTGGGCGGGAACAATGAGCAGTTCTTC.